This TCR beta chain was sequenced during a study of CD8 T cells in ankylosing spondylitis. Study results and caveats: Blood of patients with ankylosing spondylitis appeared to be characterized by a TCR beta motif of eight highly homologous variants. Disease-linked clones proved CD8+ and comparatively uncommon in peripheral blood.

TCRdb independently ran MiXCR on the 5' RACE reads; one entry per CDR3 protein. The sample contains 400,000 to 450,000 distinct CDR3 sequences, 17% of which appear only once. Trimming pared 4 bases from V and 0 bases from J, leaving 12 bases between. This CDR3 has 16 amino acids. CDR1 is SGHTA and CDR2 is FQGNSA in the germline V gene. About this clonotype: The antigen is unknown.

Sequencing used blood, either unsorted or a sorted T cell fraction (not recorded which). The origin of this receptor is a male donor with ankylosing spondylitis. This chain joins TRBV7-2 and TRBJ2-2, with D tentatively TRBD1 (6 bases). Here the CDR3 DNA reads TGTGCCAGCAGCTCACAGGGTCCCGCGAACACCGGGGAGCTGTTTTTT. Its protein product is CASSSQGPANTGELFF.